A single sample gave rise to the 5 T cell receptor beta chains below, sequenced in a study of control samples from healthy donors and cancer patients. Assay used: immunoSEQ multiplex PCR; TCRdb lists only in-frame clones, some missing. The table has approximately 210,000 clones, roughly nine tenths seen once. The sample consisted of blood. Receptor source: a man younger than 40 in good health.

This chain joins TRBV19 and TRBJ1-1; D ambiguous. The CDR3 extends over 15 amino acids. V shed 5 bases and J shed 4 bases, with 17 bases lying between them. The germline CDR1 and CDR2 sequences are LNHDA and SQIVND (reference sequence). CDR3 DNA sequence: TGTGCCAGTAGTCGGAGTACAGCCAGTGGCACTGAAGCTTTCTTT. Its protein product is CASSRSTASGTEAFF.

The DNA for the CDR3 is TGTGCCAGCTCACCCGGGACAGAGTCCTACGAGCAGTACTTC. Protein: CASSPGTESYEQYF. The V and J genes are TRBV18 and TRBJ2-7; 7 nucleotides agree with TRBD1. Germline values: CDR1 KGHSH, CDR2 LQKENI. This CDR3 comprises 14 residues. Germline trimming cut 3 bases from V and 1 base from J; bases unmatched to any gene: 3.

J is TRBJ1-5 and V is TRBV12-5; possible D gene TRBD1, 5 bases. This CDR3 is built from 16 residues. Trimming shortened V by 7 bases and J by 4 bases, and 20 bases separated the two germline ends. Per the germline V gene, CDR1 is LGHNT and CDR2 is FRNRAP. In nucleotides, the CDR3 is TGTGCTAGTGCCCTGGGGAAGGGACTAGATAATCAGCCCCAGCATTTT. This translates into CASALGKGLDNQPQHF.

This clone was seen only once. The genes are TRBV19 and TRBJ2-1; D not certain. CDR1 is LNHDA, CDR2 SQIVND, per germline (reference sequence). The V gene lost 2 bases and the J gene lost 7 bases, with 9 bases spanning the gap. The CDR3 sequence is 13 residues long. CDR3 sequence (DNA): TGTGCCAGTAGTATACCCCCCCCTAATGAGCAGTTCTTC. This codes for CASSIPPPNEQFF.

The chain recombines TRBV19 with TRBJ1-1, with D hard to call. Trimming cost V 1 base and J 5 bases, with 17 bases left between them. The CDR3 runs to 16 residues. Germline V CDR1 and CDR2: LNHDA, SQIVND (reference sequence). The CDR3, as DNA: TGTGCCAGTAGTATAGGGGCGGCGCGACGGTCTACTGAAGCTTTCTTT. Translating it yields CASSIGAARRSTEAFF.